This paragraph reports one TCR beta chain. These data are taken from a study of blood T cell repertoires in COVID-19. In the authors' workflow: The assay estimated nucleated cells by amplifying reference gene primers. Method: immunoSEQ multiplex PCR; TCRdb's copy keeps in-frame clones and lacks some. V and J calls and clone size are as listed in that table; D and trimming were resolved from the DNA. The sample holds hundreds of thousands of clones, approximately 83% seen once. Participant-given clinical history determined each cohort assignment. This TCR was recovered from a woman aged 60 to 75 who had recovered from COVID-19. Sequenced sample: PBMCs or T cells enriched from blood (not recorded which).

The CDR3 DNA sequence: TGTGCCAGCAGCCCCGGGACAGAGTACCAAGAGACCCAGTACTTC. It translates to CASSPGTEYQETQYF. This rearrangement joins TRBV11-3 to TRBJ2-5; 7 bases map to TRBD1. The CDR3 contains 15 residues. Germline lookup yields CDR1 SGHNT and CDR2 YENEEA. V lost 5 bases to trimming and J lost 0 bases; unmatched junction nucleotides: 6.